The rows below give T cell receptor beta chains drawn from one sample of a study of T cells in narcolepsy. Method: immunoSEQ multiplex PCR; TCRdb's copy keeps in-frame clones and lacks some. The sample lists under 25,000 clones; 84% were seen once. What was sequenced was CD45RA- memory CD4+ T cells from PBMCs. The receptors originated from a human donor with narcolepsy. The CDR3 runs from the conserved cysteine through the conserved F or W. D genes are given only for firm matches. Some rows have no size entry. The others give once, few or many, or a class for an expanded clone.

j_call: TRBJ2-3
d_call: -
clone_size: few
v_call: TRBV6-1
cdr3_nt: TGTGCCAGCAGCAGCCTTGGCGCTAGCACAGATACGCAGTATTTT
cdr3_aa: CASSSLGASTDTQYF

j_call: TRBJ2-5
d_call: -
clone_size: -
v_call: TRBV6-1
cdr3_nt: TGTGCCAGCAAAGGATCCCTACACGGGACCCAGTACTTC
cdr3_aa: CASKGSLHGTQYF

j_call: TRBJ2-7
d_call: TRBD1
clone_size: once
v_call: TRBV6-6
cdr3_nt: TGTGCCAGCAGTTACCGCCCAGGGACAGGCGGTATAGAGCAGTACTTC
cdr3_aa: CASSYRPGTGGIEQYF

j_call: TRBJ2-2
d_call: TRBD1
clone_size: -
v_call: TRBV5-1
cdr3_nt: TGCGCCAGCAGCTTGTCGGGACAGGGTGGCGGGGAGCTGTTTTTT
cdr3_aa: CASSLSGQGGGELFF

j_call: TRBJ2-6
d_call: -
clone_size: few
v_call: TRBV9
cdr3_nt: TGTGCCAGCAGCGGACTCTCTAGGCAGGCCAACGTCCTGACTTTC
cdr3_aa: CASSGLSRQANVLTF

j_call: TRBJ2-1
d_call: -
clone_size: -
v_call: TRBV18
cdr3_nt: TGTGCCAGCTCACTTACTAGCAAAGGATACAATGAGCAGTTCTTC
cdr3_aa: CASSLTSKGYNEQFF

j_call: TRBJ1-6
d_call: TRBD1
clone_size: -
v_call: TRBV27
cdr3_nt: TGTGCCAGCAGCGACAGGGGTTCACCCCTCCACTTT
cdr3_aa: CASSDRGSPLHF

j_call: TRBJ1-1
d_call: -
clone_size: -
v_call: TRBV11-2
cdr3_nt: TGTGCCAGCAGCTTAGAGGGTCTTCCTAACACTGAAGCTTTCTTT
cdr3_aa: CASSLEGLPNTEAFF

j_call: TRBJ2-3
d_call: TRBD1
clone_size: -
v_call: TRBV5-4
cdr3_nt: TGTGCCAGCAGCCTCCGGGACAGGGGGCGCGGGGTTGTGGGCACAGATACGCAGTATTTT
cdr3_aa: CASSLRDRGRGVVGTDTQYF

j_call: TRBJ2-3
d_call: TRBD1
clone_size: -
v_call: TRBV7-9
cdr3_nt: TGTGCCAGCAGCCGACAGGGGGCGGACCGCACAGATACGCAGTATTTT
cdr3_aa: CASSRQGADRTDTQYF

j_call: TRBJ1-5
d_call: -
clone_size: few
v_call: TRBV4-1
cdr3_nt: TGCGCCAGCAGCCAAGTTTACGGGGACAATCAGCCCCAGCATTTT
cdr3_aa: CASSQVYGDNQPQHF

j_call: TRBJ1-6
d_call: -
clone_size: few
v_call: TRBV5-6
cdr3_nt: TGTGCCAGCAGCTCACCGGGACGGCGTAATTCACCCCTCCACTTT
cdr3_aa: CASSSPGRRNSPLHF

j_call: TRBJ2-1
d_call: TRBD2
clone_size: -
v_call: TRBV5-1
cdr3_nt: TGCGCCAGCAGCCCATCACTAGCGAGCTCCTACAATGAGCAGTTCTTC
cdr3_aa: CASSPSLASSYNEQFF

j_call: TRBJ2-3
d_call: -
clone_size: -
v_call: TRBV6-6
cdr3_nt: TGTGCCAGCAGTCGGAGGGACAGCACAGATACGCAGTATTTT
cdr3_aa: CASSRRDSTDTQYF

j_call: TRBJ1-1
d_call: TRBD1
clone_size: -
v_call: TRBV11-2
cdr3_nt: TGTGCCAGCGCCGGGACAGAGAACACTGAAGCTTTCTTT
cdr3_aa: CASAGTENTEAFF

j_call: TRBJ1-1
d_call: TRBD1
clone_size: -
v_call: TRBV14
cdr3_nt: TGTGCCAGCAGCCAATTAGGGACAGTCAACACTGAAGCTTTCTTT
cdr3_aa: CASSQLGTVNTEAFF

j_call: TRBJ2-5
d_call: -
clone_size: -
v_call: TRBV11-2
cdr3_nt: TGTGCCAGCAGCTCCTCCTCTGGTCCCCAAGAGACCCAGTACTTC
cdr3_aa: CASSSSSGPQETQYF

j_call: TRBJ2-7
d_call: -
clone_size: few
v_call: TRBV7-2
cdr3_nt: TGTGCCAGCAGCTTAGCGCGGGTAGGCTACGAGCAGTACTTC
cdr3_aa: CASSLARVGYEQYF

j_call: TRBJ1-2
d_call: -
clone_size: -
v_call: TRBV9
cdr3_nt: TGTGCCAGCAGCGTAGAGGGATATGGCTACACCTTC
cdr3_aa: CASSVEGYGYTF

j_call: TRBJ1-1
d_call: -
clone_size: -
v_call: TRBV7-2
cdr3_nt: TGTGCCAGCAGCCGTGAGGGGGAGGGTCACGTGGCTGAAGCTTTCTTT
cdr3_aa: CASSREGEGHVAEAFF

j_call: TRBJ2-1
d_call: TRBD2
clone_size: -
v_call: TRBV6-6
cdr3_nt: TGTGCCAGCAATCTTAGCGGGGACGACAATGAGCAGTTCTTC
cdr3_aa: CASNLSGDDNEQFF

j_call: TRBJ1-1
d_call: -
clone_size: -
v_call: TRBV2
cdr3_nt: TGTGCCAGCAGCACAGGATCGGGGACTGAAGCTTTCTTT
cdr3_aa: CASSTGSGTEAFF

j_call: TRBJ2-3
d_call: TRBD2
clone_size: few
v_call: TRBV27
cdr3_nt: TGTGCCAGCAGTGGACTAGCGGGAGGTCTCCTTAGCACAGATACGCAGTATTTT
cdr3_aa: CASSGLAGGLLSTDTQYF

j_call: TRBJ1-1
d_call: -
clone_size: once
v_call: TRBV7-3
cdr3_nt: TGTGCCAGCAGCTTAGGCGGAATGAACACTGAAGCTTTCTTT
cdr3_aa: CASSLGGMNTEAFF

j_call: TRBJ1-1
d_call: -
clone_size: -
v_call: TRBV5-1
cdr3_nt: TGCGCCAGCAGCTTGTCAGGAGGGAACACTGAAGCTTTCTTT
cdr3_aa: CASSLSGGNTEAFF

j_call: TRBJ2-7
d_call: TRBD2
clone_size: once
v_call: TRBV4-3
cdr3_nt: TGCGCCAGCAGCCCGGGACTAGCGGGCAACGAGCAGTACTTC
cdr3_aa: CASSPGLAGNEQYF

j_call: TRBJ2-2
d_call: -
clone_size: -
v_call: TRBV6-6
cdr3_nt: TGTGCCACTGGGACCCAGGGGTTCGGCGGTGTTGGGGAGCTGTTTTTT
cdr3_aa: CATGTQGFGGVGELFF

j_call: TRBJ1-5
d_call: -
clone_size: -
v_call: TRBV6-7
cdr3_nt: TGTGCCAGCAGTTACACACCAGAAGGACGGATAAATCAGCCCCAGCATTTT
cdr3_aa: CASSYTPEGRINQPQHF

j_call: TRBJ2-7
d_call: TRBD2
clone_size: -
v_call: TRBV7-9
cdr3_nt: TGTGCCAGCAGCTCTTCTAGCGGCCTCTCCTACGAGCAGTACTTC
cdr3_aa: CASSSSSGLSYEQYF

j_call: TRBJ2-3
d_call: TRBD2
clone_size: -
v_call: TRBV5-1
cdr3_nt: TGCGCCAGCAGCTTGAGTCTAATTCGGACTAGCCGGGGCACAGATACGCAGTATTTT
cdr3_aa: CASSLSLIRTSRGTDTQYF

j_call: TRBJ1-2
d_call: -
clone_size: -
v_call: TRBV18
cdr3_nt: TGTGCCAGCTCATCTGTCGTCCCGGGAGCAGATGGCTACACCTTC
cdr3_aa: CASSSVVPGADGYTF

j_call: TRBJ2-5
d_call: -
clone_size: -
v_call: TRBV28
cdr3_nt: TGTGCCAGCAGTTACCCGTCAAGAGCGCAAGAGACCCAGTACTTC
cdr3_aa: CASSYPSRAQETQYF

j_call: TRBJ1-1
d_call: -
clone_size: -
v_call: TRBV6-5
cdr3_nt: TGTGCCAGCAGTTACCCCGATCAGAACACTGAAGCTTTCTTT
cdr3_aa: CASSYPDQNTEAFF

j_call: TRBJ1-6
d_call: -
clone_size: -
v_call: TRBV19
cdr3_nt: TGTGCCAGTAGGGGATTCGGGACTGAGAATTCACCCCTCCACTTT
cdr3_aa: CASRGFGTENSPLHF

j_call: TRBJ2-1
d_call: -
clone_size: -
v_call: TRBV12-5
cdr3_nt: TGTGCTAGTGGCCGTACCGGGACTCAGGAGCAGTTCTTC
cdr3_aa: CASGRTGTQEQFF

j_call: TRBJ2-7
d_call: TRBD1
clone_size: few
v_call: TRBV5-1
cdr3_nt: TGCGCCAGCAGCCGAAATTCACCGGGACAGGGGGATGGGGAGCAGTACTTC
cdr3_aa: CASSRNSPGQGDGEQYF